A selection of T cell receptor beta chains follows, all from one sample in a study of T cells in Graves' hyperthyroidism and ophthalmopathy. TCRdb passed the multiplex PCR reads through MiXCR, listing each CDR3 protein once. Among 650,000 to 700,000 distinct CDR3 sequences, 17% were seen once, and the ten largest hold less than 20%. The specimen was blood. Every receptor here comes from a man aged 45-65 years with Graves' hyperthyroidism. Each CDR3 is given with its conserved first and last residue. Fields, in order: clone size, D gene, J gene, V gene, CDR3 DNA, CDR3 protein. D genes are given only for firm matches. Clone sizes are given selectively: once, few, many, or a class where the clone is expanded.

clone size: few; D gene: .; J gene: TRBJ1-5; V gene: TRBV6-2/TRBV6-3; CDR3 DNA: TGTGCCAGCAGTTACTCGAGGGGGAGGCAGCCCCAGCATTTT; CDR3 protein: CASSYSRGRQPQHF
clone size: many; D gene: .; J gene: TRBJ1-1; V gene: TRBV12-3/TRBV12-4; CDR3 DNA: TGTGCCAGCAGTTCTGGCCAAATGAACACTGAAGCTTTCTTT; CDR3 protein: CASSSGQMNTEAFF
clone size: .; D gene: .; J gene: TRBJ2-5; V gene: TRBV30; CDR3 DNA: TGTGCCTGGAGTGTACTCATTCAAGAGACCCAGTACTTC; CDR3 protein: CAWSVLIQETQYF
clone size: .; D gene: TRBD2; J gene: TRBJ2-3; V gene: TRBV5-4; CDR3 DNA: TGTGCCAGCAGCTTGGTACTAGCGGGAGGATATACGCAGTATTTT; CDR3 protein: CASSLVLAGGYTQYF
clone size: many; D gene: .; J gene: TRBJ2-1; V gene: TRBV11-2; CDR3 DNA: TGTGCCAGCAGCTTCCTTAGTGAGGGGCTCTTAATGGGGCAGTTCTTC; CDR3 protein: CASSFLSEGLLMGQFF
clone size: many; D gene: TRBD2; J gene: TRBJ2-3; V gene: TRBV12-3/TRBV12-4; CDR3 DNA: TGTGCCAGCAGCTCGGGGGGGGGACTTAGCACAGATACGCAGTATTTT; CDR3 protein: CASSSGGGLSTDTQYF
clone size: many; D gene: .; J gene: TRBJ2-5; V gene: TRBV28; CDR3 DNA: TGTGCCAGCGGTCCAGGGCAATTTGTGCCCCAGTACTTC; CDR3 protein: CASGPGQFVPQYF
clone size: many; D gene: .; J gene: TRBJ1-2; V gene: TRBV12-3/TRBV12-4; CDR3 DNA: TGTGCCAGCAGTTTCCGGGCAGGGACCTATGGCTACACCTTC; CDR3 protein: CASSFRAGTYGYTF
clone size: many; D gene: TRBD2; J gene: TRBJ2-1; V gene: TRBV27; CDR3 DNA: TGTGCCAGCAGTTTATTCCTAGCGGGAGTCTCTGAGCAGTTCTTC; CDR3 protein: CASSLFLAGVSEQFF
clone size: many; D gene: .; J gene: TRBJ2-7; V gene: TRBV7-8; CDR3 DNA: TGTGCCAGCAGCTTAGCACCCAGGGGTGCCAGCTACGAGCAGTACTTC; CDR3 protein: CASSLAPRGASYEQYF
clone size: many; D gene: TRBD1; J gene: TRBJ1-1; V gene: TRBV12-3/TRBV12-4; CDR3 DNA: TGTGCCAGCAGCCGAGGACAGGAGCGAGCTTTCTTT; CDR3 protein: CASSRGQERAFF
clone size: few; D gene: TRBD1; J gene: TRBJ1-2; V gene: TRBV9; CDR3 DNA: TGTGCCAGCAGCGTAGGGGACAGGGCAACTTTTAACTATGGCTACACCTTC; CDR3 protein: CASSVGDRATFNYGYTF
clone size: many; D gene: TRBD2; J gene: TRBJ2-7; V gene: TRBV6-1; CDR3 DNA: TGTGCCAGCAGTTTCCCGACTAGCGGGAGCCACGAGCAGTACTTC; CDR3 protein: CASSFPTSGSHEQYF
clone size: .; D gene: .; J gene: TRBJ2-7; V gene: TRBV7-2; CDR3 DNA: TGTGCCAGCAGCTTAGAAGTAGCCGAGGAGCAGTACTTC; CDR3 protein: CASSLEVAEEQYF
clone size: few; D gene: TRBD1; J gene: TRBJ2-6; V gene: TRBV4-3; CDR3 DNA: TGCGCCAGCAGCGCATCGACAGGGGTTGGGGGAACCAACGTCCTGACTTTC; CDR3 protein: CASSASTGVGGTNVLTF
clone size: .; D gene: TRBD1; J gene: TRBJ1-2; V gene: TRBV6-1; CDR3 DNA: TGTGCCAGCAGTCTAGACAGGGGGCCTAGCTATGGCTACACCTTC; CDR3 protein: CASSLDRGPSYGYTF
clone size: .; D gene: .; J gene: TRBJ2-3; V gene: TRBV28; CDR3 DNA: TGTGCCAGCAATGGTGGGGGCGGAGATCGTACGCAGTATTTT; CDR3 protein: CASNGGGGDRTQYF
clone size: many; D gene: TRBD2; J gene: TRBJ2-1; V gene: TRBV3-1; CDR3 DNA: TGTGCCAGCAGCCAAGTCAATTCGGGACTAGTCGGCGATGAGCAGTTCTTC; CDR3 protein: CASSQVNSGLVGDEQFF
clone size: many; D gene: .; J gene: TRBJ2-3; V gene: TRBV5-6; CDR3 DNA: TGTGCCAGCAGCTTGGATTGGAGCAGCACAGATACGCAGTATTTT; CDR3 protein: CASSLDWSSTDTQYF
clone size: many; D gene: .; J gene: TRBJ2-5; V gene: TRBV5-1; CDR3 DNA: TGCGCCAGCAGCGCGTTGCCCCAAGAGACCCAGTACTTC; CDR3 protein: CASSALPQETQYF
clone size: .; D gene: .; J gene: TRBJ2-7; V gene: TRBV4-1; CDR3 DNA: TGCGCCAGCAGCCAAGATTGGGGGGGGGCCGAGCAGTGCTTC; CDR3 protein: CASSQDWGGAEQCF
clone size: many; D gene: .; J gene: TRBJ2-7; V gene: TRBV6-1; CDR3 DNA: TGTGCCAGCAGTGAAGGGGGCGCGTACGAGCAGTACTTC; CDR3 protein: CASSEGGAYEQYF
clone size: few; D gene: .; J gene: TRBJ1-2; V gene: TRBV3-1; CDR3 DNA: TGTGCCAGCAGCCAAGATGTGAGGGCCGCGAACTATGGCTACACCTTC; CDR3 protein: CASSQDVRAANYGYTF
clone size: few; D gene: TRBD2; J gene: TRBJ2-3; V gene: TRBV5-4; CDR3 DNA: TGTGCCAGCAGCGTTCCAACCGGGAGGGGGACAGATACGCAGTATTTT; CDR3 protein: CASSVPTGRGTDTQYF
clone size: many; D gene: TRBD1; J gene: TRBJ2-2; V gene: TRBV6-2/TRBV6-3; CDR3 DNA: TGTGCCAGCAGTTACTTTACAGGGGGCTCCGGGGAGCTGTTTTTT; CDR3 protein: CASSYFTGGSGELFF
clone size: few; D gene: .; J gene: TRBJ1-6; V gene: TRBV19; CDR3 DNA: TGTGCCAGTGGAGGTAGTTCCCTCCACTTT; CDR3 protein: CASGGSSLHF
clone size: many; D gene: TRBD2; J gene: TRBJ2-3; V gene: TRBV2; CDR3 DNA: TGTGCCAGCGGTATTAGCGGGAGTAGCACAGATACGCAGTATTTT; CDR3 protein: CASGISGSSTDTQYF
clone size: .; D gene: TRBD1; J gene: TRBJ1-2; V gene: TRBV24-1; CDR3 DNA: TGTGCCACCGGTGATCGACAGGGAGATCACTATGGCTACACCTTC; CDR3 protein: CATGDRQGDHYGYTF
clone size: many; D gene: TRBD2; J gene: TRBJ2-3; V gene: TRBV20-1; CDR3 DNA: TGCAGTGCTACACCACTAGCGGACCGCACAGATACGCAGTATTTT; CDR3 protein: CSATPLADRTDTQYF
clone size: .; D gene: .; J gene: TRBJ2-3; V gene: TRBV18; CDR3 DNA: TGTGCCAGCTCACCCTTGAGGGTGATGGCAGATACGCAGTATTTT; CDR3 protein: CASSPLRVMADTQYF
clone size: .; D gene: TRBD1; J gene: TRBJ1-1; V gene: TRBV7-9; CDR3 DNA: TGTGCCAGCAGCTTAGGAGCAGGGGGGTACACTGAAGCTTTCTTT; CDR3 protein: CASSLGAGGYTEAFF
clone size: many; D gene: .; J gene: TRBJ2-5; V gene: TRBV11-2; CDR3 DNA: TGTGCCAGCAGCTTAGAACCTCTACAAGAGACCCAGTACTTC; CDR3 protein: CASSLEPLQETQYF
clone size: .; D gene: TRBD1; J gene: TRBJ2-2; V gene: TRBV11-3; CDR3 DNA: TGTGCCAGCCTCAATGACAGGGGAGGCTCCGGGGAGCTGTTTTTT; CDR3 protein: CASLNDRGGSGELFF
clone size: few; D gene: TRBD1; J gene: TRBJ1-1; V gene: TRBV4-3; CDR3 DNA: TGCGCCAGCAGCCAAGCTAGGACAGGGGGCACTGAAGCTTTCTTT; CDR3 protein: CASSQARTGGTEAFF
clone size: many; D gene: .; J gene: TRBJ2-7; V gene: TRBV12-3/TRBV12-4; CDR3 DNA: TGTGCCAGCAGTTTGTCCTCAAGAGGGTCCTACGAGCAGTACTTC; CDR3 protein: CASSLSSRGSYEQYF
clone size: many; D gene: TRBD1; J gene: TRBJ2-1; V gene: TRBV9; CDR3 DNA: TGTGCCAGCAGCGTAGCTTTTGGGACAGGGGATTACAATGAGCAGTTCTTC; CDR3 protein: CASSVAFGTGDYNEQFF
clone size: many; D gene: TRBD2; J gene: TRBJ2-7; V gene: TRBV14; CDR3 DNA: TGTGCCAGCAGCCCCACCGGGACTAGCGCCTACGAGCAGTACTTC; CDR3 protein: CASSPTGTSAYEQYF
clone size: .; D gene: TRBD1; J gene: TRBJ1-2; V gene: TRBV28; CDR3 DNA: TGTGCCAGCAGTCCGCTGGACAGGGGGCGTGATGGCTACACCTTC; CDR3 protein: CASSPLDRGRDGYTF
clone size: many; D gene: .; J gene: TRBJ1-4; V gene: TRBV28; CDR3 DNA: TGTGCCAGCACCAAGGATCGCACTAATGAAAAACTGTTTTTT; CDR3 protein: CASTKDRTNEKLFF
clone size: .; D gene: .; J gene: TRBJ1-1; V gene: TRBV18; CDR3 DNA: TGTGCCAGCTCACCACCGGTGGAGGGAAACACTGAAGCTTTCTTT; CDR3 protein: CASSPPVEGNTEAFF
clone size: .; D gene: .; J gene: TRBJ1-3; V gene: TRBV7-8; CDR3 DNA: TGTGCCAGCAGCTTATCTTGGACAGAGGGCCTTGGAAACACCATATATTTT; CDR3 protein: CASSLSWTEGLGNTIYF
clone size: few; D gene: TRBD1; J gene: TRBJ2-7; V gene: TRBV27; CDR3 DNA: TGTGCCAGCAGTCCGGGACAGGGGGCGGGAGAGCAGTACTTC; CDR3 protein: CASSPGQGAGEQYF
clone size: few; D gene: .; J gene: TRBJ2-7; V gene: TRBV12-5; CDR3 DNA: TGTGCTAGTGGTTTGGTACTAGGGGGTGAGCAGTACTTC; CDR3 protein: CASGLVLGGEQYF
clone size: many; D gene: .; J gene: TRBJ2-2; V gene: TRBV28; CDR3 DNA: TGTGCCAGCAGTTTATTCCCGCTCAACACCGGGGAGCTGTTTTTT; CDR3 protein: CASSLFPLNTGELFF
clone size: .; D gene: .; J gene: TRBJ2-2; V gene: TRBV2; CDR3 DNA: TGTGCCAGCAGCGGGACTCCATCAGGCACCGGGGAGCTGTTTTTT; CDR3 protein: CASSGTPSGTGELFF
clone size: few; D gene: .; J gene: TRBJ1-4; V gene: TRBV19; CDR3 DNA: TGTGCCAGTAGTACCCAGATTGCAACTAATGAAAAACTGTTTTTT; CDR3 protein: CASSTQIATNEKLFF
clone size: .; D gene: .; J gene: TRBJ2-1; V gene: TRBV6-2/TRBV6-3; CDR3 DNA: TGTGCCAGCAGTTACTCGACTTCCGCGGATAGCTCCTACAATGAGCAGTTCTTC; CDR3 protein: CASSYSTSADSSYNEQFF